The count of the clone carrying this T cell receptor (beta chain) is one. The CDR3 runs 14 residues. The junction had 2 bases not matched to a gene; V was cut back by 3 bases and J by 2 bases. Germline loops: CDR1 SGHAT, CDR2 FQNNGV. The sample belongs to a study of control samples from healthy donors and cancer patients. Using immunoSEQ multiplex PCR, the repertoire was profiled, and TCRdb retains in-frame clones only, with some absent. The sample lists about 120,000 clones, 80% to 90% occurring once. This clonotype was sampled from a man aged 25-45 years in good health. Material: blood. This chain links TRBV11-2 with TRBJ2-7; 9 bases align to TRBD1. CDR3 sequence reads: CASSLGDRAYEQYF. CDR3 nucleotide sequence: TGTGCCAGCAGCTTGGGGGACAGGGCCTACGAGCAGTACTTC.